This T cell receptor (beta chain) was documented in a study of shared clonotypes between healthy human individuals. Study-wide context: With ages of 18 to 49, the donors were a couple of women and three men.

The length of the CDR3 is 15 residues. Germline V CDR1 and CDR2: KGHSH, LQKENI. Trimming stripped 2 bases from V and 5 bases from J, with 13 bases between. Naive CD8 cells lacked CD45RO and underwent positive selection for CCR7, leaving out terminally differentiated effector memory CD45RA+ cells. The repertoire was sequenced with immunoSEQ multiplex PCR; TCRdb's copy has only in-frame clones and lacks some. The data hold roughly 590,000 clones, with roughly 95% observed a single time. The sequencing input was naive CD8+ T cells sorted from blood. V and J are TRBV18 and TRBJ2-1; D is ambiguous. The source is a woman aged 25 to 39 in good health. The CDR3 reads CASSPTGPRDNEQFF. The CDR3 DNA reads TGTGCCAGCTCACCAACCGGGCCCCGCGACAATGAGCAGTTCTTC.